The 30 T cell receptor beta chains listed next were all sequenced from one sample in a study of long-term antiretroviral therapy in people with HIV. immunoSEQ v3.0 was run at survey level. Profiled with immunoSEQ multiplex PCR; TCRdb holds only in-frame clones, not every one. There are tens of thousands of clones in the sample; just under 90% occur only once, and roughly 8% lies in the top ten. The source material was unsorted PBMCs, sampled 3.2 years before starting antiretroviral therapy. The origin of the receptors is a man between 45 and 60 years old with HIV.

The chain couples TRBV5-1 to TRBJ2-1; 10 nucleotides line up with TRBD2. CDR3 length: 15 amino acids. The ends lost 5 bases at V and 5 bases at J; junction bases unmatched: 7. CDR1 SGHRS and CDR2 YFSETQ come from the germline V gene. CDR3 coding DNA: TGCGCCAGCAGTCTAGCGGGGGACCCTCACAATGAGCAGTTCTTC. Protein sequence: CASSLAGDPHNEQFF.

V is TRBV5-4 and J is TRBJ1-1; D is ambiguous. The V gene lost 0 bases and the J gene lost 5 bases, with 11 bases spanning the gap. CDR1 SGHNT and CDR2 YYREEE come from the germline V gene (reference sequence). The CDR3 spans 14 residues. The CDR3 is CASSLAIGLTEAFF. CDR3 sequence (DNA): TGTGCCAGCAGCTTGGCTATAGGCTTGACTGAAGCTTTCTTT.

The chain recombines TRBV7-9 with TRBJ2-7; 10 nucleotides match TRBD2. Germline V gene data show CDR1 as SEHNR and CDR2 as FQNEAQ (reference sequence). The V and J ends lost 3 bases and 5 bases, in that order; junction bases with no gene match: 7. CDR3 length: 15 amino acids. DNA for the CDR3: TGTGCCAGCAGCTTGCCCGTAGCGGGAGGCCACGAGCAGTACTTC. This encodes CASSLPVAGGHEQYF.

The rearrangement joins TRBV7-3 to TRBJ2-3; D might be TRBD1 or TRBD2, each matching 5 bases. Germline lookup yields CDR1 SGHTA and CDR2 FQGTGA. Trimming pared 1 base from V and 4 bases from J, leaving 15 bases between. CDR3 length: 16 amino acids. The CDR3 coding sequence is TGTGCCAGCAGCTTAAATCCGGGGAAAGGGGCAGATACGCAGTATTTT. Translating gives CASSLNPGKGADTQYF.

This sequence joins TRBV11-3 and TRBJ2-2; D unclear. The CDR3 is made up of 15 amino acids. The V end lost 0 bases, the J end lost 1 base, and 6 bases lay between the germline ends. Germline lookup yields CDR1 SGHNT and CDR2 YENEEA. The CDR3 DNA sequence: TGTGCCAGCAGCTTAGAGGGGATGAACACCGGGGAGCTGTTTTTT. Protein: CASSLEGMNTGELFF.

The V and J genes are TRBV5-1 and TRBJ2-1, with D possibly TRBD2 on 6 matching bases. CDR1 and CDR2 (germline): SGHRS, YFSETQ. The CDR3 is 17 residues long. V lost 0 bases and J lost 4, with 17 bases in between. DNA for the CDR3: TGCGCCAGCAGCTTGGACTATACTAGCTTGGGGTACAATGAGCAGTTCTTC. It translates to CASSLDYTSLGYNEQFF.

The J gene is TRBJ2-5, the V gene TRBV2; D is undetermined. The V and J ends lost 5 bases and 0 bases respectively, with 16 bases between them. The CDR3 loop spans 16 amino acids. The germline V gene encodes CDR1 SNHLY and CDR2 FYNNEI. The CDR3: CASSTPTAENQETQYF. The CDR3 DNA is TGTGCCAGCAGTACCCCGACGGCCGAAAACCAAGAGACCCAGTACTTC.

The V and J genes are TRBV5-1 and TRBJ1-1; D is undetermined. Germline assignment: CDR1 SGHRS and CDR2 YFSETQ. The CDR3 contains 15 residues. V dropped 7 bases and J dropped 2 bases, with 18 bases sitting between them. CDR3 region: CASHGTGVRNTEAFF. The DNA of the CDR3 is TGCGCCAGCCACGGAACTGGTGTTAGAAACACTGAAGCTTTCTTT.

The CDR3 sequence: CASSPTVQGKTQYF. CDR3 coding DNA: TGCGCCAGCAGCCCGACGGTCCAGGGAAAGACCCAGTACTTC. The rearrangement uses TRBV5-1 and TRBJ2-5, with D possibly matching TRBD1 (5 bases). V shed 4 bases and J shed 6 bases, with 16 bases lying between them. CDR1 and CDR2 (germline): SGHRS, YFSETQ. The CDR3 is 14 amino acids.

The chain has TRBV7-9 and TRBJ1-6, with TRBD1 identical over 7 bases. CDR1 is SEHNR, CDR2 FQNEAQ, per germline (reference sequence). The CDR3 is 12 residues long. Trimming took 7 bases from V and 8 from J; bases not matched to a gene: 2. In DNA, the CDR3 is TGTGCCAGCACCAGGGGGGATTCACCCCTCCACTTT. The encoded protein is CASTRGDSPLHF.

This chain uses TRBV29-1 with TRBJ2-7; D assignment may be TRBD1 or TRBD2 (5 bases each). Looked up from germline, CDR1 is SQVTM and CDR2 is ANQGSEA. Trimming took 1 base from V and 4 from J, leaving 17 bases between them. This CDR3 has 15 residues. CDR3 protein: CSVEGRDRGQYEQYF. In nucleotides, the CDR3 is TGCAGCGTTGAAGGTCGGGACCGTGGGCAATACGAGCAGTACTTC.

V gene TRBV5-1 combines with J gene TRBJ2-3, with a possible D match to TRBD2 (6 bases). Trimming took off 0 bases at V and 2 bases at J, with 16 bases between the two ends. The CDR3 sequence is 17 residues long. Germline V gives CDR1 SGHRS, CDR2 YFSETQ. CDR3 nucleotides: TGCGCCAGCAGCTTGGCCGGAGGCGGGGCCTCCACAGATACGCAGTATTTT. Its translation is CASSLAGGGASTDTQYF.

The rearrangement links TRBV6-5 to TRBJ2-5; D is perhaps TRBD1 or TRBD2 (5 bases each). The V end was cut by 5 bases, the J end by 4 bases, with 14 bases between. Germline V CDR1 and CDR2: MNHEY, SVGAGI. The CDR3 has 14 amino acids. CDR3 DNA: TGTGCCAGCAGTGGGGACGGATGGGGAGAGACCCAGTACTTC. Translation gives CASSGDGWGETQYF.

The rearrangement links TRBV9 to TRBJ1-1; D uncertain. V gave up 2 bases and J gave up 6 bases, with 8 bases separating them. This CDR3 is 12 amino acids long. The V gene's germline CDR1 is SGDLS and CDR2 YYNGEE. Written as DNA, the CDR3 is TGTGCCAGCAGCGTCGGGTGGTCTGAAGCTTTCTTT. Residues: CASSVGWSEAFF.

This chain connects TRBV18 to TRBJ1-2, with a possible D match to TRBD1 (5 bases). The CDR3 spans 13 residues. CDR1 and CDR2 (germline): KGHSH, LQKENI. Trimming removed 0 bases at V and 7 bases at J, with 9 bases between. In DNA form, the CDR3 reads TGTGCCAGCTCACCACCTACAGGCCGTGGCTACACCTTC. Translating gives CASSPPTGRGYTF.

The chain couples TRBV5-4 to TRBJ2-3; tentatively, D is TRBD1 (7 bases). The CDR3 has 16 amino acids. The germline V gene has CDR1 SGHNT and CDR2 YYREEE (reference sequence). V was pared by 6 bases and J by 3 bases, with 20 bases between. CDR3 coding DNA: TGTGCCAGCACCCTCGGAGGGGGCGCTGGGACAGATACGCAGTATTTT. This codes for CASTLGGGAGTDTQYF.

This chain connects TRBV14 to TRBJ2-1; D is undetermined. Germline CDR1 SGHDN, CDR2 FVKESK. The ends were cut back, 2 bases at V and 3 bases at J, with 8 bases in the middle. The CDR3 length is 14 residues. The CDR3 sequence: CASSQLWYYNEQFF. CDR3 nucleotide sequence: TGTGCCAGCAGCCAACTATGGTACTACAATGAGCAGTTCTTC.

The chain is built from TRBV10-1 and TRBJ2-4, with D perhaps TRBD2 (7 bases). V dropped 11 bases and J dropped 7 bases, with 18 bases sitting between them. CDR3 length: 13 residues. CDR1 WNHNN and CDR2 SYGVQD come from the germline V gene (reference sequence). This chain's CDR3 is CAAGWEGGNIQYF. The CDR3 nucleotides read TGCGCCGCAGGGTGGGAGGGGGGGAACATTCAGTACTTC.

The rearrangement uses TRBV7-3 and TRBJ1-2, with D unclear. Per the germline V gene, CDR1 is SGHTA and CDR2 is FQGTGA. Trimming removed 2 bases at V and 4 bases at J, with 11 bases between. This CDR3 region has 14 residues. The CDR3 bases are TGTGCCAGCAGCTTAGGGATAGGGTCCTATGGCTACACCTTC. Protein: CASSLGIGSYGYTF.

This rearrangement joins TRBV5-1 to TRBJ1-4; D is undetermined. Germline CDR1 and CDR2: SGHRS and YFSETQ. There are 13 residues in the CDR3. V dropped 4 bases and J dropped 8 bases, with 12 bases sitting between them. The CDR3 loop is CASSTGPLEKLFF. CDR3 sequence (DNA): TGCGCCAGCAGCACGGGCCCACTGGAAAAACTGTTTTTT.

The rearrangement links TRBV5-1 to TRBJ2-7; 12 bases fit TRBD2. Germline trimming cut 0 bases from V and 7 bases from J; bases unmatched to any gene: 8. The CDR3 loop spans 16 amino acids. Germline V lookup: CDR1 SGHRS, CDR2 YFSETQ. CDR3 coding DNA: TGCGCCAGCAGCTTGGCCCCTAGCGGGGGGGCTGGAGAGCAGTACTTC. Translating it yields CASSLAPSGGAGEQYF.

The chain carries TRBV7-9 and TRBJ1-6; tentatively, D is TRBD1 (5 bases). Deletions cut 5 bases from V and 6 bases from J, with 11 bases between. The CDR3 sequence is 14 residues long. The germline V gene has CDR1 SEHNR and CDR2 FQNEAQ (reference sequence). CDR3 in amino acids: CASSDDRANSPLHF. CDR3 DNA sequence: TGTGCCAGCAGCGACGACAGAGCTAATTCACCCCTCCACTTT.

The gene calls are TRBV11-1 and TRBJ2-5; D perhaps matches TRBD2 (6 bases). Per the germline V gene, CDR1 is SGHAT and CDR2 is FQDESV (reference sequence). Trimming left V 5 bases short and J 2 bases short, with 18 bases between. The CDR3 consists of 16 residues. CDR3 nucleotides: TGTGCCAGCAGCCCCCTCATTTCGGCGGGGCAAGAGACCCAGTACTTC. Translating gives CASSPLISAGQETQYF.

The rearrangement joins TRBV15 to TRBJ1-1, with TRBD1 matching over 11 bases. V lost 4 bases, J lost 11 bases, and 12 bases stayed unmatched. Germline lookup yields CDR1 LNHNV and CDR2 YYDKDF (reference sequence). This CDR3 contains 15 residues. CDR3 nucleotide sequence: TGTGCCACCAGCACCTTGGGACAGGGGGGTTCTACGGCTTTCTTT. Its translation: CATSTLGQGGSTAFF.

This chain joins TRBV28 and TRBJ1-5, with no clear D. The V gene lost 6 bases and the J gene lost 8 bases, with 14 bases spanning the gap. Germline loops: CDR1 MDHEN, CDR2 SYDVKM. The CDR3 contains 13 residues. CDR3 DNA sequence: TGTGCCAGCAGCTTGACTCGGGGTAAGCCCCAGCATTTT. Encoded protein: CASSLTRGKPQHF.

The gene calls are TRBV6-5 and TRBJ2-3; D is uncertain. The CDR3 is made up of 16 amino acids. Germline V lookup: CDR1 MNHEY, CDR2 SVGAGI. Trimming stripped 0 bases from V and 0 bases from J, with 10 bases between. The CDR3 loop is CASSYSLLQSTDTQYF. Here the CDR3 DNA reads TGTGCCAGCAGTTACTCGTTGCTACAAAGCACAGATACGCAGTATTTT.

This chain uses TRBV7-2 with TRBJ2-1; the D gene could be TRBD1 or TRBD2 (5 bases each). Germline CDR1 SGHTA, CDR2 FQGNSA. CDR3 size: 16 residues. Trimming removed 5 bases at V and 0 bases at J, with 14 bases between. The chain's CDR3 is CASSRGPGTSYNEQFF. CDR3 nucleotide sequence: TGTGCCAGCAGCCGAGGTCCCGGGACCTCCTACAATGAGCAGTTCTTC.

This rearrangement joins TRBV29-1 to TRBJ1-2; no definite D call. The CDR3 contains 16 residues. CDR1 SQVTM and CDR2 ANQGSEA come from the germline V gene. Trimming shortened V by 1 base and J by 4 bases, and 19 bases separated the two germline ends. The CDR3 DNA follows: TGCAGCGTTGAAGCGGTTACGTGGGGTTGGGGCTATGGCTACACCTTC. This gives the protein CSVEAVTWGWGYGYTF.

The chain uses TRBV7-9 and TRBJ2-5, with 9 bases lining up with TRBD1. The CDR3 runs to 14 residues. J gave up 3 bases and V 3 bases, and 2 bases lay outside the gene matches. Germline-derived CDR1 and CDR2 are SEHNR and FQNEAQ (reference sequence). The CDR3 here is CASSFWDREETQYF. CDR3 bases: TGTGCCAGCAGCTTTTGGGACAGGGAAGAGACCCAGTACTTC.

The chain joins TRBV18 to TRBJ2-3; 11 bases align to TRBD2. The J segment lost 0 bases and the V segment lost 6 bases, leaving 2 bases of the junction unmatched. The CDR3 has 15 amino acids. Looked up from germline, CDR1 is KGHSH and CDR2 is LQKENI. The CDR3 loop is CASSRTSGSTDTQYF. In DNA, the CDR3 is TGTGCCAGCTCGCGGACTAGCGGGAGCACAGATACGCAGTATTTT.